This T cell receptor beta chain derives from a study of cytomegalovirus exposure and HLA in healthy donors. Primers: 60 Vbeta forward and 13 Jbeta reverse. Clones were read by immunoSEQ multiplex PCR, and TCRdb kept only the in-frame ones, dropping some. The sample lists 150,000 to 200,000 clones; roughly three quarters were seen once. In the case of this clone: Its specificity is not known.

Whole-study findings and limits: Several of the most significant clusters appeared linked to common viral pathogens, based on a later analysis. Beyond CMV serostatus, there was no information to go on about immune exposure. Later on, an analysis tied 18,000 or so TCR beta sequences to HLA alleles at 0.05 false discovery rate. In vitro checks showed that three CMV-associated chains really do target CMV antigens.

The germline CDR1 and CDR2 sequences are SGHTA and FQGNSA. V was pared by 5 bases and J by 4 bases, with 17 bases between. The CDR3 runs 15 residues. The receptor was isolated from a woman between 40 and 50 years old in good health and CMV-seropositive. The V call is TRBV7-2, the J call TRBJ1-2; D is unresolved. Sequencing used PBMCs. CDR3 region: CASSPHSVRGYGYTF. CDR3 DNA sequence: TGTGCCAGCAGCCCCCATTCGGTGCGGGGCTATGGCTACACCTTC.